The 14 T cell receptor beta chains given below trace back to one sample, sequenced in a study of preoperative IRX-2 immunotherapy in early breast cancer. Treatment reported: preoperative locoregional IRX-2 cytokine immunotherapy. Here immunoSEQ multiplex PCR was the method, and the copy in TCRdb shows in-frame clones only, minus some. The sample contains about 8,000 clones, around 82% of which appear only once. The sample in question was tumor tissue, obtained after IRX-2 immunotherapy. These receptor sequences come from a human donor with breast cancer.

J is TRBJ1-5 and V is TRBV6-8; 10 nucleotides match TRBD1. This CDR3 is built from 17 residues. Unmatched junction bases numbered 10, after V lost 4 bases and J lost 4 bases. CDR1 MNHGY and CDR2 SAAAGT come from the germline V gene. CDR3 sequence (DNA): TGTGCCAGCAGTTCCATGACAGGGGGCTTGAGTAATCAGCCCCAGCATTTT. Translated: CASSSMTGGLSNQPQHF.

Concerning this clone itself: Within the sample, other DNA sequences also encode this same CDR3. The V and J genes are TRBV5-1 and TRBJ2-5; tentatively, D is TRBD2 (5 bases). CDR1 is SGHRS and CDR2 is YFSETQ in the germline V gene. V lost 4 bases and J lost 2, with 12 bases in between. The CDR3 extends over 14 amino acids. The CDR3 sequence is CASSLGLRQETQYF. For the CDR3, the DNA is TGCGCCAGCAGCCTTGGACTGCGACAAGAGACCCAGTACTTC. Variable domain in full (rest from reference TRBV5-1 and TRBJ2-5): KAGVTQTPRYLIKTRGQQVTLSCSPISGHRSVSWYQQTPGQGLQFLFEYFSETQRNKGNFPGRFSGRQFSNSRSEMNVSTLELGDSALYLCASSLGLRQETQYFGPGTRLLVL.

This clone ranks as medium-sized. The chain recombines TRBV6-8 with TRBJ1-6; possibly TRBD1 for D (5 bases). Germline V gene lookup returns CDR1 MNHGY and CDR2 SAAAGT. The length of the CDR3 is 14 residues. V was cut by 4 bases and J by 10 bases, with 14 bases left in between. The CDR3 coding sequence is TGTGCCAGCAGTTTTCCAGGGAGGGGATCACCCCTCCACTTT. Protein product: CASSFPGRGSPLHF.

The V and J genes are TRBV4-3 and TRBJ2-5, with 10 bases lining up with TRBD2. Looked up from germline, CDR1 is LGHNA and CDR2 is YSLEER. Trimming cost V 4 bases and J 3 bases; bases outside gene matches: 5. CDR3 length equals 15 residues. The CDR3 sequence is CASSPLAGGKETQYF. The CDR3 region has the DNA TGCGCCAGCAGCCCGTTAGCGGGGGGAAAAGAGACCCAGTACTTC.

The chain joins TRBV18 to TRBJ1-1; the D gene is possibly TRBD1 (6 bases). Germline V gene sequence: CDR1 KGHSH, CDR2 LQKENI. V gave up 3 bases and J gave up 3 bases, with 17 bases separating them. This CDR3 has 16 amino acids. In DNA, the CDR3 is TGTGCCAGCTCACCCCCCACAGGGAATTTTCACACTGAAGCTTTCTTT. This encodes CASSPPTGNFHTEAFF. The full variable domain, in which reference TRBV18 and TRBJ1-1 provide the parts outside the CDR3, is NAGVMQNPRHLVRRRGQEARLRCSPMKGHSHVYWYRQLPEEGLKFMVYLQKENIIDESGMPKERFSAEFPKEGPSILRIQQVVRGDSAAYFCASSPPTGNFHTEAFFGQGTRLTVV.

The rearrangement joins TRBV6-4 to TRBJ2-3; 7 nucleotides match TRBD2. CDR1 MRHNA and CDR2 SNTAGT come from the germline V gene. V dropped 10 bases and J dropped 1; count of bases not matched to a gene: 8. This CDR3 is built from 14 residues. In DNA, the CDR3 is TGTGCCATCAAGGCTGCGGGAGGCACAGATACGCAGTATTTT. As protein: CAIKAAGGTDTQYF.

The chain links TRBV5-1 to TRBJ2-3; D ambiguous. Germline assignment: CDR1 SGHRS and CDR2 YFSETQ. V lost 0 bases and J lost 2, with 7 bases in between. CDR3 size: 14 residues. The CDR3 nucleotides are TGCGCCAGCAGCTTGGATCTTTCCACAGATACGCAGTATTTT. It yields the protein CASSLDLSTDTQYF.

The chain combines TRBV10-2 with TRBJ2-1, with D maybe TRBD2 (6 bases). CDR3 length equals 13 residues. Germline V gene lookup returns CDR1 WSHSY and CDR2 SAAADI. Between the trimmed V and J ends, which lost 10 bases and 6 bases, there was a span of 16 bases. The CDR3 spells CATRLGGSNEQFF. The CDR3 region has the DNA TGCGCCACCCGACTGGGGGGTTCCAATGAGCAGTTCTTC.

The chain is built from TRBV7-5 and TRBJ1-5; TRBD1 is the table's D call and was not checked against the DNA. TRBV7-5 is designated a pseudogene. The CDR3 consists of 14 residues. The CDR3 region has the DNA TGTGCCAGCAGCACGACAGGGGGCAATCAGCCCCAGCATTTT. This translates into CASSTTGGNQPQHF.

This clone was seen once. Here the CDR3 reads CASSLTSSGGAGDTQYF. In nucleotides, the CDR3 is TGTGCCAGCAGCTTAACGTCTAGCGGGGGGGCGGGAGATACGCAGTATTTT. This rearrangement joins TRBV11-3 to TRBJ2-3; TRBD2 aligns across 12 bases. This CDR3 region has 17 residues. The J segment lost 5 bases and the V segment lost 2 bases, leaving 8 bases of the junction unmatched. CDR1 and CDR2 (germline): SGHNT, YENEEA.

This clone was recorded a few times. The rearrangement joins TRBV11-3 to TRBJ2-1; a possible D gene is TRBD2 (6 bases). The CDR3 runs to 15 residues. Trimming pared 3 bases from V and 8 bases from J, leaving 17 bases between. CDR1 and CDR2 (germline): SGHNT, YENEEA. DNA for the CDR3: TGTGCCAGCAGCTTGGTACCGGGACTTTTCGATGAGCAGTTCTTC. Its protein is CASSLVPGLFDEQFF.

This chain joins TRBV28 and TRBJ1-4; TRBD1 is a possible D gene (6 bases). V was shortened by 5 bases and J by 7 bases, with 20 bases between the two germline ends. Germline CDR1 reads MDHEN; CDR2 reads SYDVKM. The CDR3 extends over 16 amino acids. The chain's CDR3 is CASSLPLGGAGEKLFF. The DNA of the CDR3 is TGTGCCAGCAGTCTCCCCTTGGGGGGGGCGGGTGAAAAACTGTTTTTT.

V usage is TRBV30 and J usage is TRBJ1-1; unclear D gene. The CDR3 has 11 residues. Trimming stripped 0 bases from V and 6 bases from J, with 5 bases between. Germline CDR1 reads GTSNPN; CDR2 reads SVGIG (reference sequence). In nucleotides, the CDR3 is TGTGCCTGGAGTGTACTCGCTGAAGCTTTCTTT. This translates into CAWSVLAEAFF.

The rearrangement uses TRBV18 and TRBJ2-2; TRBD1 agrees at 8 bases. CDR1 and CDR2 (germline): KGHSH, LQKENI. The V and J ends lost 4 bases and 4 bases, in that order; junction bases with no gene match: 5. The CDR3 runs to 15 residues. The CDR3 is CASSRQGRLTGELFF. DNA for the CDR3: TGTGCCAGCTCACGACAGGGGAGGCTCACCGGGGAGCTGTTTTTT.